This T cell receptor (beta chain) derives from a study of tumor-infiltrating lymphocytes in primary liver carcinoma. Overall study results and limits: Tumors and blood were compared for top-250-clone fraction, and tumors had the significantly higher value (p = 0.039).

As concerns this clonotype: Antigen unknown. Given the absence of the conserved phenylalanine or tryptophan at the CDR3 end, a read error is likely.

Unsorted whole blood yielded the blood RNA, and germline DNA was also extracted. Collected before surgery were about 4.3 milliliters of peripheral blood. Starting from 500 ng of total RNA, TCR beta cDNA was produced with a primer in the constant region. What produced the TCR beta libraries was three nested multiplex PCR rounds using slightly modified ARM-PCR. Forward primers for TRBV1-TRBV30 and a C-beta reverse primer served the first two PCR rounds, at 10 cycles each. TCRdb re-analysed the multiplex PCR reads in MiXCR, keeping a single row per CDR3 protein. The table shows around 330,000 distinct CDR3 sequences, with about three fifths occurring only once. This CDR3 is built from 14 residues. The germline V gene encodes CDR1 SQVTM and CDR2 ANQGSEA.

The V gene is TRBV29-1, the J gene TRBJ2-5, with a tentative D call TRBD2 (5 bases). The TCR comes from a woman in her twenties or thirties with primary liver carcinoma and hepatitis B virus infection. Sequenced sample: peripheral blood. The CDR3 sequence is CSVVRRGGVETQYI. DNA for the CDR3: TGTAGCGTCGTCCGCCGAGGCGGTGTGGAGACCCAGTACATC.